This TCR beta chain was recovered during a study of early T cells in non-severe SARS-CoV-2 infection. Across the study: Sequencing of unsorted whole blood was done on bulk RNA, leaving chains unpaired.

Regarding the study as a whole: In VDJdb matching, anti-spike CD8 responses were favored while private and CD4 specificities went missing.

In germline, CDR1 is SEHNR, CDR2 FQNEAQ (reference sequence). V trimming: 4 bases; J trimming: 6 bases; junction bases outside the gene matches: 3. CDR3 size: 13 residues. This clonotype has more than one count but fewer than ten. Its antigen is not identified. Each cDNA molecule carried a unique molecular identifier. In TCRdb, the 5' RACE reads were re-called with MiXCR into one record per CDR3 protein. The data hold about 97,000 distinct CDR3 sequences, with roughly 11% observed a single time. This clonotype was obtained from an adult who was a healthcare worker with PCR-confirmed SARS-CoV-2 infection or an uninfected control (not recorded which). The rearrangement links TRBV7-9 to TRBJ2-7; 10 bases are shared with TRBD1. The material sequenced was whole blood, taken at baseline. In nucleotides, the CDR3 is TGTGCCAGCAGCTCCCGGACAGGGGGCGAGCAGTACTTC. The encoded protein is CASSSRTGGEQYF.